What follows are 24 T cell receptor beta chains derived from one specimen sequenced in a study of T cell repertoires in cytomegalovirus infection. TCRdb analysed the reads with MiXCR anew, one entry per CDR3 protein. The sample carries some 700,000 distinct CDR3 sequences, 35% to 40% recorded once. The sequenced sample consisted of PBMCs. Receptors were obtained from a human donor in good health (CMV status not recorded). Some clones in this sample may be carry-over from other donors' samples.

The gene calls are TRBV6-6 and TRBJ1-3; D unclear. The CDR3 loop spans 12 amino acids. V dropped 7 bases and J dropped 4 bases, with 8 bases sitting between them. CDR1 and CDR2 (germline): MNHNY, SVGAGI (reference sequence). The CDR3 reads CASTPLGNTIYF. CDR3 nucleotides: TGTGCCAGCACCCCGTTGGGAAACACCATATATTTT.

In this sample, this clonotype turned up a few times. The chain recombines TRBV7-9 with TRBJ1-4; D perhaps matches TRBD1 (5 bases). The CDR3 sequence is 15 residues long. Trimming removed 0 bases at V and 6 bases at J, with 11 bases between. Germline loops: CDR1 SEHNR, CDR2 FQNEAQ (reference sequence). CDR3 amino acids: CASSLAWGSDEKLFF. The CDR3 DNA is TGTGCCAGCAGCTTAGCGTGGGGGAGTGATGAAAAACTGTTTTTT.

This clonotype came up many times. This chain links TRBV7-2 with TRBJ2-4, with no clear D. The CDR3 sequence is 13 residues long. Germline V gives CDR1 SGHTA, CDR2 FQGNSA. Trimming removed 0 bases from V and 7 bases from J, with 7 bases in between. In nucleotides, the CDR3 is TGTGCCAGCAGCTTAGCGTTAGATAACATTCAGTACTTC. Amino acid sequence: CASSLALDNIQYF.

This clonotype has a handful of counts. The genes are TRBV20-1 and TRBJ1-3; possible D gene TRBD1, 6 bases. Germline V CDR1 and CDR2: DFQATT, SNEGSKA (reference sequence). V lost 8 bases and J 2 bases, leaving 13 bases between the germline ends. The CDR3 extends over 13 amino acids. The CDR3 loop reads CSSTGTTGNTIYF. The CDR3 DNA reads TGCAGTTCTACCGGGACAACTGGAAACACCATATATTTT.

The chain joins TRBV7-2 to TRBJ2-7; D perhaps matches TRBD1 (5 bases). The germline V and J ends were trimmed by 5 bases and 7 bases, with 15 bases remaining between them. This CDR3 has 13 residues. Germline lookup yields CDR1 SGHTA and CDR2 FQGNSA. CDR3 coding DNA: TGTGCCAGCAGCGGAGTAGGGGTAGGGGAGCAGTACTTC. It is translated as CASSGVGVGEQYF.

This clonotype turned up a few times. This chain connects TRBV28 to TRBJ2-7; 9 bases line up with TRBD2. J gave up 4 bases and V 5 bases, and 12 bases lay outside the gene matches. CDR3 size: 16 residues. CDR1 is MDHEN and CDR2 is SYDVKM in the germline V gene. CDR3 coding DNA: TGTGCCAGCAGTCCCCCTGGGCTAGCGGGAAAATACGAGCAGTACTTC. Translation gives CASSPPGLAGKYEQYF.

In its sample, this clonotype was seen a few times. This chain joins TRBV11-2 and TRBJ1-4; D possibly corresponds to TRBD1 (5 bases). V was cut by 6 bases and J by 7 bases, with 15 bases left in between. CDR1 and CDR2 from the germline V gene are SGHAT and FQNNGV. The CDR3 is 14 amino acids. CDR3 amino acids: CASSLGQGPEKLFF. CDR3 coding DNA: TGTGCCAGCAGTCTGGGCCAGGGACCTGAAAAACTGTTTTTT.

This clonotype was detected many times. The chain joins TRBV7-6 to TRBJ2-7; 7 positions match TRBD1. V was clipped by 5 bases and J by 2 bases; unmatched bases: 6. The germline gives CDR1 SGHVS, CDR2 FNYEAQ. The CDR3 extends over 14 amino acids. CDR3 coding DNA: TGTGCCAGCAGCCGACAGGGAAAACCCTACGAGCAGTACTTC. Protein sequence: CASSRQGKPYEQYF.

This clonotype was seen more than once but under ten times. The CDR3 here is CASSRPRQGGTGELFF. Here the CDR3 DNA reads TGTGCCAGTAGTCGACCCCGACAGGGAGGCACCGGGGAGCTGTTTTTT. The V and J genes are TRBV19 and TRBJ2-2, with D possibly matching TRBD1 (7 bases). Per germline, CDR1 LNHDA and CDR2 SQIVND (reference sequence). This CDR3 region has 16 residues. The V gene lost 5 bases and the J gene lost 4 bases, with 17 bases spanning the gap.

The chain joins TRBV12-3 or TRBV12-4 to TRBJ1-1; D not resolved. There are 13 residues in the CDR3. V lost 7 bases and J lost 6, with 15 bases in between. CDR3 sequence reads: CASTSRTRAEAFF. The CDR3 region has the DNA TGTGCCAGCACCAGCCGGACTCGGGCTGAAGCTTTCTTT.

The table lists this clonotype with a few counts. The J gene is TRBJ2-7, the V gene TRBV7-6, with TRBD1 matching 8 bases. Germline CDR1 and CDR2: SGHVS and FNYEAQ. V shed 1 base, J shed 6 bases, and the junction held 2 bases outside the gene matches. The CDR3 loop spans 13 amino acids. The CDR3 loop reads CASSLGGTGEQYF. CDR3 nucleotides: TGTGCCAGCAGCTTAGGTGGGACAGGCGAGCAGTACTTC.

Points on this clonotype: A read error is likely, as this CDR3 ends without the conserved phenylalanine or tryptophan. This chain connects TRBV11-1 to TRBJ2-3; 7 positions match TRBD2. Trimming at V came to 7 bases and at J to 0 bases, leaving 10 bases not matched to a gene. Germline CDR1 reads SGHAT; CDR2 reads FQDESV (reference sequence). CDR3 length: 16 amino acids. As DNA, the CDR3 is TGTGCCAGCACCATCGAACGGGGGGAAAGCACAGATACGCAGTATTTG. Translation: CASTIERGESTDTQYL.

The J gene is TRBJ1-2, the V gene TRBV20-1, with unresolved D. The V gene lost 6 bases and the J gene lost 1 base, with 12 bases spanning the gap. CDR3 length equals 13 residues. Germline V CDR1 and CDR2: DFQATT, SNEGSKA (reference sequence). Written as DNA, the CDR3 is TGCAGTGCAACCGACGGAGTTAACTATGGCTACACCTTC. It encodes CSATDGVNYGYTF.

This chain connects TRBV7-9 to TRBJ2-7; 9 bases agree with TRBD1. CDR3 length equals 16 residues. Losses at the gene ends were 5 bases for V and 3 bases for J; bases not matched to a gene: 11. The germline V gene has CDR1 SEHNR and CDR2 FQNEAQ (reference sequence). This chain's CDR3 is CASSQNWDRVSYEQYF. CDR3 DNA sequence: TGTGCCAGCAGCCAGAATTGGGACAGGGTTAGCTACGAGCAGTACTTC.

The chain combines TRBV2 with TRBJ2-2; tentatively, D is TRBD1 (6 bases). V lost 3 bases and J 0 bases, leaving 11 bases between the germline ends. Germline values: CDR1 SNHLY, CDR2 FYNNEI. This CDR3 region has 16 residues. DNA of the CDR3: TGTGCCAGCAGTGAGCAAAGGACAGCGAACACCGGGGAGCTGTTTTTT. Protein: CASSEQRTANTGELFF.

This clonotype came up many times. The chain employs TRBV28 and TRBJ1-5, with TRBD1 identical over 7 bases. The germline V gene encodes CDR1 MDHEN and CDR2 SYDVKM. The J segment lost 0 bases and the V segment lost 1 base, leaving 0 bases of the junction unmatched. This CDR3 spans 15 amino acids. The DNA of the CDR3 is TGTGCCAGCAGTTTATACAGGGGTAGCAATCAGCCCCAGCATTTT. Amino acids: CASSLYRGSNQPQHF.

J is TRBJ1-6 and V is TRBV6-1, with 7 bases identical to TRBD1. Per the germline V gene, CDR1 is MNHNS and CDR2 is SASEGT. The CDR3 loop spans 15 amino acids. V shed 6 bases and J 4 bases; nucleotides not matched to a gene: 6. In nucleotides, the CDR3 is TGTGCCAGCAGCACCCGGGACAGTTATAATTCACCCCTCCACTTT. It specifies CASSTRDSYNSPLHF.

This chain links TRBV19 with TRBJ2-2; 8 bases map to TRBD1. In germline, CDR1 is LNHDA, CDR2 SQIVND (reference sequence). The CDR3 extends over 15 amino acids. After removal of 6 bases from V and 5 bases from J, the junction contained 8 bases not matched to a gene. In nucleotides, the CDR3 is TGTGCCAGTAGGAATCAGGGGGCGTTAACCGGGGAGCTGTTTTTT. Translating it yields CASRNQGALTGELFF.

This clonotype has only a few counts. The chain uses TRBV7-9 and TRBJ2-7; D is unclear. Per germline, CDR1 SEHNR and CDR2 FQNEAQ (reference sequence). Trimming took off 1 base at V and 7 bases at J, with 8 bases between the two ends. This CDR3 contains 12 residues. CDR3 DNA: TGTGCCAGCAGCTTAGAAAGCTTGGAGCAGTACTTC. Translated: CASSLESLEQYF. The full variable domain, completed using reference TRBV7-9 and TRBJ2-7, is DTGVSQNPRHKITKRGQNVTFRCDPISEHNRLYWYRQTLGQGPEFLTYFQNEAQLEKSRLLSDRFSAERPKGSFSTLEIQRTEQGDSAMYLCASSLESLEQYFGPGTRLTVT.

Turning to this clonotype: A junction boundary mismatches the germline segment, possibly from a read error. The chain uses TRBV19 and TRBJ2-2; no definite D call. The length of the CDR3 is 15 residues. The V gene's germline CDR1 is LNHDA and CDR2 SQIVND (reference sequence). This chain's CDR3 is CASKGWQTNTGELFF. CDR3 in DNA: TGTGCCAGTAAGGGCTGGCAGACGAACACCGGTGAGCTGTTTTTT. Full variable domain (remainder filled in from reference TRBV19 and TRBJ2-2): DGGITQSPKYLFRKEGQNVTLSCEQNLNHDAMYWYRQDPGQGLRLIYYSQIVNDFQKGDIAEGYSVSREKKESFPLTVTSAQKNPTAFYLCASKGWQTNTGELFFGEGSRLTVL.

The CDR3: CSASYLDSGRPHF. CDR3 nucleotides: TGCAGTGCTAGTTACCTCGACTCGGGGCGGCCGCATTTT. The chain is built from TRBV20-1 and TRBJ1-5; weak D call: TRBD1 (5 bases). The CDR3 totals 13 residues. In germline, CDR1 is DFQATT, CDR2 SNEGSKA (reference sequence). The V gene lost 3 bases and the J gene lost 15 bases, with 21 bases spanning the gap.

CDR3 in amino acids: CASSPQALYEQYF. The DNA for the CDR3 is TGTGCCAGCAGCCCTCAAGCTCTCTACGAGCAGTACTTC. The chain links TRBV7-2 to TRBJ2-7; D is uncertain. The ends were cut back, 5 bases at V and 3 bases at J, with 11 bases in the middle. From germline, CDR1 is SGHTA and CDR2 FQGNSA. The CDR3 runs 13 residues.

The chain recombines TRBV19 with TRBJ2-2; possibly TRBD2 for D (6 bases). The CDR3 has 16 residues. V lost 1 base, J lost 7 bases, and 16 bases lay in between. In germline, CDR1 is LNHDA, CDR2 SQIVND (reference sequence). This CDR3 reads CASSIGGVSGYGELFF. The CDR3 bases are TGTGCCAGTAGTATAGGGGGGGTATCAGGCTACGGGGAGCTGTTTTTT. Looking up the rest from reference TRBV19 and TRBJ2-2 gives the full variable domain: DGGITQSPKYLFRKEGQNVTLSCEQNLNHDAMYWYRQDPGQGLRLIYYSQIVNDFQKGDIAEGYSVSREKKESFPLTVTSAQKNPTAFYLCASSIGGVSGYGELFFGEGSRLTVL.

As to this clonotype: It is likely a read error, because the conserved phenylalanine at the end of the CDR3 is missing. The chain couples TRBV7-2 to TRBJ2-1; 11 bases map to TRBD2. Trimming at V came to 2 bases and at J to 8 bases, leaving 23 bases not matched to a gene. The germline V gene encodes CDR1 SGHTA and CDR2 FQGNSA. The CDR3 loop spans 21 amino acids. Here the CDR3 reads CASSLLGGHYLLAGELHEQFL. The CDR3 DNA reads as TGTGCCAGCAGCTTATTGGGAGGGCACTACCTACTAGCGGGAGAACTTCATGAGCAGTTCTTA.